Sequencing of this T cell receptor (beta chain) was carried out in a study of T cell responses to AZD1222 COVID-19 vaccine. Germline-derived CDR1 and CDR2 are LGHNA and YSLEER. The CDR3 loop spans 15 amino acids. Trimming shortened V by 5 bases and J by 7 bases, and 20 bases separated the two germline ends. Generated by immunoSEQ multiplex PCR, the TCRdb table keeps only in-frame clones and is missing some. The top ten hold 3.4% of the sample, which has more than 150,000 clones, approximately 89% seen once. General study findings and limits: Nearly half of spike-specific TCRs reportedly target unmutated variant regions. Clonal diversity was possibly underestimated, and the donors were mostly white British, with more females.

Second-dose timings of about 4 or about 12 weeks were pooled. On this clone: Its antigen is unidentified.

The sample in question was peripheral blood, obtained 28 days after the second AZD1222 dose. The V call is TRBV4-3, the J call TRBJ1-2, with D possibly TRBD1 on 6 matching bases. The origin of this receptor is an adult who received the AZD1222 COVID-19 vaccine. Written as DNA, the CDR3 is TGCGCCAGCAGCACTCCCGGGACAAGTAAAGGTGGCTACACCTTC. This translates into CASSTPGTSKGGYTF.